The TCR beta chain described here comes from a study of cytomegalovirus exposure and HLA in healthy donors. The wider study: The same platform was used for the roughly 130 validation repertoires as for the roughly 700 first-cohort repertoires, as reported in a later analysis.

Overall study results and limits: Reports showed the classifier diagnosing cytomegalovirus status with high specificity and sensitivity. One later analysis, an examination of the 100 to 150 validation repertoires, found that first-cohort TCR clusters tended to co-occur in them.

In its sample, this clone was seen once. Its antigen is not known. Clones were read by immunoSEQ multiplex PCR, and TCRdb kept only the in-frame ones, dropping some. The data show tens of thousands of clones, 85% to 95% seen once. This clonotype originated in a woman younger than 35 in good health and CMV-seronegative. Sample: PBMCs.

The CDR3 region has the DNA TGTGCCAGTAAGGGGGAAAGTTGGGCAGATACGCAGTATTTT. It codes for CASKGESWADTQYF. The rearrangement joins TRBV19 to TRBJ2-3, with D tentatively TRBD1 (6 bases). The CDR3 is made up of 14 amino acids. Germline V CDR1 and CDR2: LNHDA, SQIVND (reference sequence). V was shortened by 7 bases and J by 4 bases, with 15 bases between the two germline ends.